The 8 T cell receptor beta chains in this list originate from one sample, sequenced in a study of shared clonotypes between healthy human individuals. The protocol was immunoSEQ multiplex PCR, while the TCRdb copy is restricted to in-frame clones and leaves out a portion. The table records 2 million to 2.5 million clones, just over 90% of them present only once. Sequenced material: naive CD4+ T cells from PBMCs. Subset denoted: CD45RA+ positively selected. All receptors derive from a man aged 18 to 30 in good health. Some clones in this sample may be carry-over from other donors' samples.

The CDR3 region has the DNA TGTGCCAGTAGAACAACAGGGGGCTATGGCTACACCTTC. Translated, it gives CASRTTGGYGYTF. J is TRBJ1-2 and V is TRBV19; 8 positions match TRBD1. The CDR3 is 13 residues long. V shed 6 bases, J shed 4 bases, and the junction held 4 bases outside the gene matches. Germline lookup yields CDR1 LNHDA and CDR2 SQIVND (reference sequence).

V gene TRBV5-4 combines with J gene TRBJ1-5; 7 nucleotides align to TRBD1. Germline V gene sequence: CDR1 SGHNT, CDR2 YYREEE (reference sequence). V shed 3 bases, J shed 2 bases, and the junction held 5 bases outside the gene matches. This CDR3 comprises 15 residues. The CDR3 loop is CASSSQQGRNQPQHF. In DNA form, the CDR3 reads TGTGCCAGCAGCTCACAACAGGGGCGCAATCAGCCCCAGCATTTT.

This rearrangement joins TRBV18 to TRBJ2-3; D gene unclear. CDR1 is KGHSH and CDR2 is LQKENI in the germline V gene. This CDR3 has 11 amino acids. Trimming took off 5 bases at V and 4 bases at J, with 4 bases between the two ends. The CDR3 spells CASSGADTQYF. The CDR3 DNA sequence: TGTGCCAGCTCAGGGGCAGATACGCAGTATTTT.

This chain connects TRBV11-1 to TRBJ2-3, with unresolved D. V lost 5 bases and J lost 7, with 13 bases in between. The CDR3 consists of 13 residues. Germline CDR1 reads SGHAT; CDR2 reads FQDESV (reference sequence). The chain's CDR3 is CASSPTIGNTQYF. The CDR3 DNA is TGTGCCAGCAGCCCAACTATAGGAAATACGCAGTATTTT. Filled out from reference TRBV11-1 and TRBJ2-3, the complete variable domain reads EAEVAQSPRYKITEKSQAVAFWCDPISGHATLYWYRQILGQGPELLVQFQDESVVDDSQLPKDRFSAERLKGVDSTLKIQPAELGDSAMYLCASSPTIGNTQYFGPGTRLTVL.

This chain joins TRBV4-1 and TRBJ1-5, with D perhaps matching TRBD1 (5 bases). V lost 1 base and J 1 base, leaving 14 bases between the germline ends. The length of the CDR3 is 17 residues. CDR1 and CDR2 from the germline V gene are MGHRA and YSYEKL. The CDR3 spells CASSQGEGRSSNQPQHF. For the CDR3, the DNA is TGCGCCAGCAGCCAAGGGGAGGGGCGCAGCAGCAATCAGCCCCAGCATTTT.

The chain uses TRBV7-3 and TRBJ2-3; D might be TRBD1 (6 bases). There are 15 residues in the CDR3. V lost 4 bases and J lost 4, with 15 bases in between. CDR1 SGHTA and CDR2 FQGTGA come from the germline V gene. The CDR3 DNA sequence: TGTGCCAGCAGCTCGCAGGGGATCGGGTCAGATACGCAGTATTTT. Its protein product is CASSSQGIGSDTQYF. Full variable domain (missing parts from reference TRBV7-3 and TRBJ2-3): GAGVSQTPSNKVTEKGKYVELRCDPISGHTALYWYRQSLGQGPEFLIYFQGTGAADDSGLPNDRFFAVRPEGSVSTLKIQRTERGDSAVYLCASSSQGIGSDTQYFGPGTRLTVL.

This CDR3 is CASSLAFGPYNEQFF. The CDR3 region has the DNA TGTGCCAGCAGCTTAGCTTTCGGCCCCTACAATGAGCAGTTCTTC. The chain has TRBV7-2 and TRBJ2-1, with no clear D. Germline CDR1 SGHTA, CDR2 FQGNSA. V was clipped by 0 bases and J by 2 bases, with 8 bases between them. The CDR3 spans 15 residues.

In its sample, this clone was seen once. The genes are TRBV21-1 and TRBJ1-3; the table's D call TRBD1 went unverified against the DNA. TRBV21-1 is a pseudogene locus. This CDR3 comprises 17 residues. CDR3 coding DNA: TGTGCCAGCAGCAAGAGGCAGGGGGATAAGTCTGGAAACACCATATATTTT. Amino acid sequence: CASSKRQGDKSGNTIYF.